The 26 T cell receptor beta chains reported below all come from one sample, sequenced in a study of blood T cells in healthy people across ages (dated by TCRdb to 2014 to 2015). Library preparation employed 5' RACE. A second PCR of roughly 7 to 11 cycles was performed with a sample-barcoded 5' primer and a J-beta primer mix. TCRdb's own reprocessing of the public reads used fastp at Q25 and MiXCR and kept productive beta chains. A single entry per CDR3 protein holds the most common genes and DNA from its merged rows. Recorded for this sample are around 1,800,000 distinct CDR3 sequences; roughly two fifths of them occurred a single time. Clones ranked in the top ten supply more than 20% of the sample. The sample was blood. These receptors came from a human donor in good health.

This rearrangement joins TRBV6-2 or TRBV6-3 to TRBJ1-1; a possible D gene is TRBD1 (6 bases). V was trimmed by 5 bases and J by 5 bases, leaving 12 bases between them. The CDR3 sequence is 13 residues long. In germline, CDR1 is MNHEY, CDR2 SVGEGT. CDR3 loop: CASSAGARTEAFF. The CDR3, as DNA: TGTGCCAGCAGTGCAGGGGCTAGGACTGAAGCTTTCTTT.

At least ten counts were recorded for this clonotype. CDR3 DNA: TGTGCCAGCAGTCGAGGACTAGCGGGGTATGAGCAGTTCTTC. Encoded protein: CASSRGLAGYEQFF. The chain joins TRBV6-2 or TRBV6-3 to TRBJ2-1, with TRBD2 matching 12 bases. Trimming took 5 bases from V and 8 from J; bases not matched to a gene: 4. This CDR3 has 14 residues. Per the germline V gene, CDR1 is MNHEY and CDR2 is SVGEGT.

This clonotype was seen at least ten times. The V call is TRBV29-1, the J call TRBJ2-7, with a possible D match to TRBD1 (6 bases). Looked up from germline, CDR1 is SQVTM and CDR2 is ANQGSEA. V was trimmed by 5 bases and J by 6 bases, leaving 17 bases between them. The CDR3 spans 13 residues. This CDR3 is CSVTDRPLGEQYF. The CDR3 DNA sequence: TGCAGCGTTACAGACAGGCCCTTAGGCGAGCAGTACTTC.

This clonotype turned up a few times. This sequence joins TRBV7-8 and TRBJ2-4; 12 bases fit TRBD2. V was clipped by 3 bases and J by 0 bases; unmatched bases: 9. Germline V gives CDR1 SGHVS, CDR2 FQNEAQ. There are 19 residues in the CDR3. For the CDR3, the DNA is TGTGCCAGCAGCTTTAGACTAGCGGGGGAGCAATTAGCCAAAAACATTCAGTACTTC. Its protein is CASSFRLAGEQLAKNIQYF.

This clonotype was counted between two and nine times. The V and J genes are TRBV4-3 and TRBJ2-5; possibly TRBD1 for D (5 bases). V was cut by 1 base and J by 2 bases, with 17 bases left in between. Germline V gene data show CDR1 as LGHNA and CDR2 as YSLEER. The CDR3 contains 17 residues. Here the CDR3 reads CASSQGRGIDHQETQYF. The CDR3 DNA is TGCGCCAGCAGCCAAGGAAGGGGAATCGACCATCAAGAGACCCAGTACTTC.

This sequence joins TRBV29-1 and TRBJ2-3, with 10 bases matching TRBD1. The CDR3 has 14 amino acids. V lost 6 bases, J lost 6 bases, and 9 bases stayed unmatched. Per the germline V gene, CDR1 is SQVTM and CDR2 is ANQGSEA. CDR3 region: CSVVDRGRRDTQYF. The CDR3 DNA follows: TGCAGCGTCGTCGACAGGGGGCGGAGGGATACGCAGTATTTT.

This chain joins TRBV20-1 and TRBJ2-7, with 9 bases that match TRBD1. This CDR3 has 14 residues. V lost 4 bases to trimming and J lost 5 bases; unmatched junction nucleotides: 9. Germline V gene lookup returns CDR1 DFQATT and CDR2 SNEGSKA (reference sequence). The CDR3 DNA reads TGCAGTGCTACGACCGGGACAGGGTACAACGAGCAGTACTTC. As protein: CSATTGTGYNEQYF.

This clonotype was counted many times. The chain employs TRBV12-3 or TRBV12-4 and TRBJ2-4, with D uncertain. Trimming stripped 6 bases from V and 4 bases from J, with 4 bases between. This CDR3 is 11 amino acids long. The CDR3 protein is CASSPKNIQYF. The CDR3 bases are TGTGCCAGCAGCCCTAAAAACATTCAGTACTTC.

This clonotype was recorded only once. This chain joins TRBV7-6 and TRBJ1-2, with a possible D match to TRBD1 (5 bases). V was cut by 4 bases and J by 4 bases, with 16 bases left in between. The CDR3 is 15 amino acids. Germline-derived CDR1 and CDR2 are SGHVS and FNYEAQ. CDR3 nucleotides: TGTGCCAGCAGCTCGGACACATTCTCAACCTATGGCTACACCTTC. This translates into CASSSDTFSTYGYTF.

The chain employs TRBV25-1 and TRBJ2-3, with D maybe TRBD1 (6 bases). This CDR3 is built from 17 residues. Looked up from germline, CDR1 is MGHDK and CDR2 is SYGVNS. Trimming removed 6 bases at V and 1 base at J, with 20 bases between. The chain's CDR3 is CASSQTGLLSGTDTQYF. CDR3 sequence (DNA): TGTGCCAGCAGCCAAACAGGGCTCCTCTCCGGCACAGATACGCAGTATTTT.

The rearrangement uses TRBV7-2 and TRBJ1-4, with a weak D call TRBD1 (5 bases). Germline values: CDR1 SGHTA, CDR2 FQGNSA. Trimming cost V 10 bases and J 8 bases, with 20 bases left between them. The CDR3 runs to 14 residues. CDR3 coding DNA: TGTGCCACCGCATCTATCGGACACAGGGAAAAACTGTTTTTT. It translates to CATASIGHREKLFF.

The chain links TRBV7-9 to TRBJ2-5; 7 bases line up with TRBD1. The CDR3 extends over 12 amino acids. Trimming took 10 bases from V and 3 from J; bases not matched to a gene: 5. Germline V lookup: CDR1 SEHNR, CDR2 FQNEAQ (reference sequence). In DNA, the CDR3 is TGTGCCACCTACAGGGGAGAAGAGACCCAGTACTTC. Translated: CATYRGEETQYF.

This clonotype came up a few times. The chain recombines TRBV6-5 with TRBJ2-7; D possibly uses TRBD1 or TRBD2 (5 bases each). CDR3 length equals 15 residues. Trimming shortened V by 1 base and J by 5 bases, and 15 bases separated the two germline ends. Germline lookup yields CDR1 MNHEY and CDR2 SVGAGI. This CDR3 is CASSYLPGSIHEQYF. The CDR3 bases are TGTGCCAGCAGTTACTTACCAGGGAGTATCCACGAGCAGTACTTC.

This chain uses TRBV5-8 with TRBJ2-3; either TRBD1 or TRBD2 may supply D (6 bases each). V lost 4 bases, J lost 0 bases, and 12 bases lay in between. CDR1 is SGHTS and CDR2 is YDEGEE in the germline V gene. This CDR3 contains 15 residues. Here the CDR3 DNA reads TGTGCCAGCAGCCAGGGGAGGAGGAGCACAGATACGCAGTATTTT. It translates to CASSQGRRSTDTQYF.

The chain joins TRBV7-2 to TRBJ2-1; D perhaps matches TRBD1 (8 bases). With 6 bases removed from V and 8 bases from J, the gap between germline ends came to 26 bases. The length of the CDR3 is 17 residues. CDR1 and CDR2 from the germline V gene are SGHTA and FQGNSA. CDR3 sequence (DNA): TGTGCCAGCAGATACCAGACGGGGAACAGGGGGGGCCATGAGCAGTTCTTC. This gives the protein CASRYQTGNRGGHEQFF. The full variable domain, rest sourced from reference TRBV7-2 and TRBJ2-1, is GAGVSQSPSNKVTEKGKDVELRCDPISGHTALYWYRQSLGQGLEFLIYFQGNSAPDKSGLPSDRFSAERTGGSVSTLTIQRTQQEDSAVYLCASRYQTGNRGGHEQFFGPGTRLTVL.

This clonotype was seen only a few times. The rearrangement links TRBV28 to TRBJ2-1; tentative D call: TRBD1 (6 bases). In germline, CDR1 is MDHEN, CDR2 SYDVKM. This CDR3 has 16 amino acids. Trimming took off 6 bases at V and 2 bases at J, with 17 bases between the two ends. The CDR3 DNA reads TGTGCCAGCAGGACAGGCCCCCTTAGCCCCTACAATGAGCAGTTCTTC. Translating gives CASRTGPLSPYNEQFF.

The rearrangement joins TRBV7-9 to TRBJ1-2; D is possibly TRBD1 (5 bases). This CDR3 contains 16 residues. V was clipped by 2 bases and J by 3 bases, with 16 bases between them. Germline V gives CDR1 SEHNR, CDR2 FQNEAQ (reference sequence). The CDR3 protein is CASSLPKRGEDYGYTF. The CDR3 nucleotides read TGTGCCAGCAGCTTACCAAAACGGGGCGAGGACTATGGCTACACCTTC.

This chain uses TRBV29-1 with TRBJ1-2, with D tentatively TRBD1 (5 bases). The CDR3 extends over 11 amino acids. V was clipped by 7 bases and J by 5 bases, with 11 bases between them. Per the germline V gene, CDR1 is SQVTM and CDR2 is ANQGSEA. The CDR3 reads CSGMEGYGYTF. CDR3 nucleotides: TGCAGCGGGATGGAGGGGTATGGCTACACCTTC.

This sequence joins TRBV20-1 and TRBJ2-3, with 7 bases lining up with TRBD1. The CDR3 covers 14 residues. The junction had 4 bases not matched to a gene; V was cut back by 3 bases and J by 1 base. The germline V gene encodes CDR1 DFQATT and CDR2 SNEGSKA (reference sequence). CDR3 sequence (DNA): TGCAGTGCTAGTGTAGGGGGCGGCACAGATACGCAGTATTTT. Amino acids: CSASVGGGTDTQYF.

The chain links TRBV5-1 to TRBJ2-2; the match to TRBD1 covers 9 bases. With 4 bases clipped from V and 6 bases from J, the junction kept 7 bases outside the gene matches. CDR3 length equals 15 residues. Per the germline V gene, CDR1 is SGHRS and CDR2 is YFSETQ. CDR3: CASSLPGQGAGELFF. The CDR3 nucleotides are TGCGCCAGCAGCCTACCGGGACAGGGCGCCGGGGAGCTGTTTTTT.

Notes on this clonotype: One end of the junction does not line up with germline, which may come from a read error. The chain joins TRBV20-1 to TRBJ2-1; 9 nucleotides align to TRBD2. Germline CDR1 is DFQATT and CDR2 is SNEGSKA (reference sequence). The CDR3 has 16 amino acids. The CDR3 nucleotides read TGCCGTGCCACAACTTTAGCGGGGGCGTCCTACAATGAGCAGTTCTTC. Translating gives CRATTLAGASYNEQFF.

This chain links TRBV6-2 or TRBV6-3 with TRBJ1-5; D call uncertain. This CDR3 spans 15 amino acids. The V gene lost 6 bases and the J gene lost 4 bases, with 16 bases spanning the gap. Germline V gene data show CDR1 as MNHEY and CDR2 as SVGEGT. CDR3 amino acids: CASRYRDYPNQPQHF. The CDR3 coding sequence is TGTGCCAGCAGATATCGGGATTATCCTAATCAGCCCCAGCATTTT.

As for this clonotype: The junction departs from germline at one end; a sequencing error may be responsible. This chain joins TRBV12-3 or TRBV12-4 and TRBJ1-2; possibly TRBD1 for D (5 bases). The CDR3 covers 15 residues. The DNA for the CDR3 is TGTGCCAGCAGTCTAGCTCCGAGGGGCTCTTATGACTACACCTTC. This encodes CASSLAPRGSYDYTF.

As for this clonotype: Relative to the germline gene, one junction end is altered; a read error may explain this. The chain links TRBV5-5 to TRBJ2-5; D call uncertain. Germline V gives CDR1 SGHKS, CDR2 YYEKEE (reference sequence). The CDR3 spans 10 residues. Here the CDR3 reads CASSSEIQYF. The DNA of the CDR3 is TGTGCCAGCAGCTCAGAGATCCAGTACTTC.

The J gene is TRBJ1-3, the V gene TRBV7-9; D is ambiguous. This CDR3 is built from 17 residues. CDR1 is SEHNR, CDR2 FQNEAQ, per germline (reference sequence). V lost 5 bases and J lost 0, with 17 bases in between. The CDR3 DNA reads TGTGCCAGCAGCCCCCGCCCGCCAGAGAACTCTGGAAACACCATATATTTT. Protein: CASSPRPPENSGNTIYF.

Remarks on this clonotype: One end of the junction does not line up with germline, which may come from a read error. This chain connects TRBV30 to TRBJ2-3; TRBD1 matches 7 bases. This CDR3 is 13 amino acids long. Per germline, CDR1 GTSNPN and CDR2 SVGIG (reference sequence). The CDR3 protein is CAWRQGRTDTKYF. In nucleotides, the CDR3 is TGTGCCTGGAGACAGGGGCGCACAGATACGAAGTATTTT.